A single sample is the source of the 27 T cell receptor beta chains below, sequenced in a study of cytomegalovirus exposure and HLA in healthy donors. The PCR made use of 60 Vbeta and 13 Jbeta primers. Generated by immunoSEQ multiplex PCR, the TCRdb table keeps only in-frame clones and is missing some. The repertoire consists of approximately 70,000 clones, with over 70% occurring once and the leading ten covering roughly 7.7%. Sequenced material: PBMCs. All receptors derive from a man aged 55 to 70 in good health and CMV-seropositive.

This chain links TRBV5-1 with TRBJ2-3; 12 nucleotides match TRBD2. The CDR3 has 16 amino acids. From germline, CDR1 is SGHRS and CDR2 YFSETQ. The trim removed 4 bases at V and 3 bases at J, leaving 6 bases unmatched. The chain's CDR3 is CASSPQGTSGTDTQYF. DNA for the CDR3: TGCGCCAGCAGCCCCCAAGGGACTAGCGGGACAGATACGCAGTATTTT.

The chain links TRBV5-6 to TRBJ2-2; D is perhaps TRBD2 (6 bases). This CDR3 comprises 13 residues. The V gene's germline CDR1 is SGHDT and CDR2 YYEEEE. The V and J ends lost 2 bases and 4 bases respectively, with 6 bases between them. The CDR3 region is CASSLAGTGELFF. The CDR3, as DNA: TGTGCCAGCAGCTTAGCGGGCACCGGGGAGCTGTTTTTT. Together with reference TRBV5-6 and TRBJ2-2, the CDR3 gives the full variable domain: DAGVTQSPTHLIKTRGQQVTLRCSPKSGHDTVSWYQQALGQGPQFIFQYYEEEERQRGNFPDRFSGHQFPNYSSELNVNALLLGDSALYLCASSLAGTGELFFGEGSRLTVL.

This chain links TRBV5-5 with TRBJ1-5, with D perhaps matching TRBD1 (6 bases). Trimming took off 4 bases at V and 3 bases at J, with 17 bases between the two ends. The CDR3 is 16 residues long. CDR1 and CDR2 from the germline V gene are SGHKS and YYEKEE (reference sequence). This CDR3 reads CASSPSPGADNQPQHF. CDR3 bases: TGTGCCAGCAGCCCAAGCCCAGGGGCAGACAATCAGCCCCAGCATTTT.

This clone appeared a few times. CDR3 protein: CASSPRGTPKAFF. The DNA for the CDR3 is TGTGCCAGCAGCCCACGCGGGACCCCGAAAGCTTTCTTT. This chain joins TRBV7-8 and TRBJ1-1, with D tentatively TRBD1 (5 bases). The CDR3 totals 13 residues. The germline gives CDR1 SGHVS, CDR2 FQNEAQ. Between the trimmed V and J ends, which lost 5 bases and 9 bases, there was a span of 16 bases.

The chain combines TRBV27 with TRBJ2-7; 7 bases are shared with TRBD1. This CDR3 spans 13 amino acids. V lost 5 bases, J lost 3 bases, and 4 bases stayed unmatched. Per germline, CDR1 MNHEY and CDR2 SMNVEV (reference sequence). CDR3 coding DNA: TGTGCCAGCAGTAGGGACAGATACTACGAGCAGTACTTC. This translates into CASSRDRYYEQYF.

V and J are TRBV18 and TRBJ1-2, with 8 bases that match TRBD1. The CDR3 length is 15 residues. Germline V CDR1 and CDR2: KGHSH, LQKENI. Trimming took 3 bases from V and 2 from J; bases not matched to a gene: 5. The CDR3 DNA reads TGTGCCAGCTCACCGCCAGGGGGCGCAAACTATGGCTACACCTTC. This encodes CASSPPGGANYGYTF.

The count of this clone is one. This chain joins TRBV4-1 and TRBJ1-5; D remains ambiguous. The CDR3 totals 18 residues. The germline V and J ends were trimmed by 0 bases and 3 bases, with 18 bases remaining between them. CDR1 MGHRA and CDR2 YSYEKL come from the germline V gene. The CDR3: CASSQEGNSGVYNQPQHF. The CDR3 DNA follows: TGCGCCAGCAGCCAAGAGGGTAACTCCGGGGTTTACAATCAGCCCCAGCATTTT.

The count of this clone is one. The genes are TRBV20-1 and TRBJ2-3; D not resolved. Trimming pared 2 bases from V and 4 bases from J, leaving 4 bases between. This CDR3 has 11 amino acids. Germline CDR1 and CDR2: DFQATT and SNEGSKA (reference sequence). The CDR3 DNA follows: TGCAGTGCTAGAAAGCCAGATACGCAGTATTTT. Its protein product is CSARKPDTQYF.

The V call is TRBV4-1, the J call TRBJ1-1, with unresolved D. The germline V and J ends were trimmed by 0 bases and 0 bases, with 8 bases remaining between them. The CDR3 has 15 residues. Germline CDR1 is MGHRA and CDR2 is YSYEKL. The CDR3 DNA reads as TGCGCCAGCAGCCAAGATCGGTTGGTGAACACTGAAGCTTTCTTT. Its translation: CASSQDRLVNTEAFF.

The chain employs TRBV19 and TRBJ2-5, with 8 bases that match TRBD2. Germline V lookup: CDR1 LNHDA, CDR2 SQIVND (reference sequence). The V and J ends lost 3 bases and 2 bases, in that order; junction bases with no gene match: 8. The CDR3 is 16 amino acids. The CDR3 DNA is TGTGCCAGTAGTATGGGGGTGTTAGCGGGGCAAGAGACCCAGTACTTC. This gives the protein CASSMGVLAGQETQYF.

As regards this clone: One end of the junction varies from germline; a read error may be responsible. The V and J genes are TRBV7-6 and TRBJ2-7; the match to TRBD1 covers 7 bases. Germline V gene sequence: CDR1 SGHVS, CDR2 FNYEAQ. CDR3 length: 12 amino acids. CDR3: CASSFPGTDHHF. The CDR3 bases are TGTGCCAGCAGCTTTCCCGGGACAGACCACCACTTC.

The genes are TRBV4-2 and TRBJ1-6; 8 bases align to TRBD1. CDR1 and CDR2 from the germline V gene are LGHNA and YNFKEQ. The J segment lost 9 bases and the V segment lost 8 bases, leaving 9 bases of the junction unmatched. This CDR3 spans 14 amino acids. DNA of the CDR3: TGTGCCAGCGATCAAGGACAGGGTTCTTCACCCCTCCACTTT. It yields the protein CASDQGQGSSPLHF.

The CDR3 sequence is CSGGGLGLNTEAFF. CDR3 sequence (DNA): TGCAGCGGGGGGGGCTTAGGTTTGAACACTGAAGCTTTCTTT. The chain has TRBV29-1 and TRBJ1-1, with D perhaps matching TRBD1 (6 bases). V was trimmed by 7 bases and J by 0 bases, leaving 15 bases between them. Germline CDR1 SQVTM, CDR2 ANQGSEA. This CDR3 is 14 amino acids long.

The chain couples TRBV6-5 to TRBJ1-4; no firm D call. Trimming shortened V by 5 bases and J by 0 bases, and 7 bases separated the two germline ends. CDR3 length equals 14 residues. CDR1 MNHEY and CDR2 SVGAGI come from the germline V gene. Written as DNA, the CDR3 is TGTGCCAGCAGTATCCGGGCAACTAATGAAAAACTGTTTTTT. Protein product: CASSIRATNEKLFF.

The chain recombines TRBV4-1 with TRBJ1-3; TRBD1 agrees at 7 bases. CDR1 is MGHRA and CDR2 is YSYEKL in the germline V gene. The CDR3 length is 16 residues. The V gene end was trimmed by 0 bases and the J gene end by 2 bases; junction bases not matched to a gene: 4. The CDR3 region has the DNA TGCGCCAGCAGCCAAGATGGGGACAGTCCTGGAAACACCATATATTTT. It translates to CASSQDGDSPGNTIYF.

This rearrangement joins TRBV9 to TRBJ1-2; unclear D gene. Germline V CDR1 and CDR2: SGDLS, YYNGEE. Trimming removed 1 base from V and 2 bases from J, with 12 bases in between. The CDR3 length is 15 residues. The CDR3 region is CASSVSPGNNYGYTF. The DNA for the CDR3 is TGTGCCAGCAGCGTATCTCCAGGAAACAACTATGGCTACACCTTC. The whole variable domain, remainder taken from reference TRBV9 and TRBJ1-2, is DSGVTQTPKHLITATGQRVTLRCSPRSGDLSVYWYQQSLDQGLQFLIQYYNGEERAKGNILERFSAQQFPDLHSELNLSSLELGDSALYFCASSVSPGNNYGYTFGSGTRLTVV.

In its sample, this clone was seen once. CDR3 region: CASSLRVTEAFF. The CDR3 DNA is TGTGCCAGCAGCTTGAGGGTGACTGAAGCTTTCTTT. The V and J genes are TRBV11-3 and TRBJ1-1; D unresolved. Trimming left V 3 bases short and J 5 bases short, with 7 bases between. The CDR3 covers 12 residues. Germline loops: CDR1 SGHNT, CDR2 YENEEA.

This clone was counted only a few times. This sequence joins TRBV6-1 and TRBJ1-4, with D perhaps matching TRBD1 (6 bases). The CDR3 contains 14 residues. In germline, CDR1 is MNHNS, CDR2 SASEGT. V dropped 3 bases and J dropped 8 bases, with 13 bases sitting between them. The CDR3 DNA sequence: TGTGCCAGCAGTGAGGGGTGGGGGCCCGAAAAACTGTTTTTT. It encodes CASSEGWGPEKLFF.

CDR3 amino acids: CASSPTGLSSGNTIYF. CDR3 sequence (DNA): TGTGCCAGCAGTCCGACAGGTCTTAGCTCTGGAAACACCATATATTTT. V and J are TRBV7-9 and TRBJ1-3; weak D call: TRBD1 (6 bases). The CDR3 sequence is 16 residues long. V lost 6 bases, J lost 0 bases, and 15 bases lay in between. CDR1 is SEHNR and CDR2 is FQNEAQ in the germline V gene (reference sequence).

There are a few counts of this clone. J is TRBJ2-7 and V is TRBV7-9; D is perhaps TRBD2 (5 bases). The V gene lost 5 bases and the J gene lost 0 bases, with 23 bases spanning the gap. The CDR3 is 18 residues long. The germline gives CDR1 SEHNR, CDR2 FQNEAQ (reference sequence). In DNA, the CDR3 is TGTGCCAGCAGCCCTCCTCAGTTTGCCGGGGTTAGCTCCTACGAGCAGTACTTC. Its translation is CASSPPQFAGVSSYEQYF.

The gene calls are TRBV2 and TRBJ1-1; D is unclear. The V gene's germline CDR1 is SNHLY and CDR2 FYNNEI. The CDR3 covers 13 residues. V dropped 3 bases and J dropped 2 bases, with 7 bases sitting between them. Here the CDR3 reads CASSDSDNTEAFF. The CDR3 DNA reads as TGTGCCAGCAGTGATAGTGATAACACTGAAGCTTTCTTT.

There are a few counts of this clone. The chain recombines TRBV5-4 with TRBJ2-6; D gene ambiguous. The CDR3 extends over 14 amino acids. Trimming removed 2 bases from V and 2 bases from J, with 5 bases in between. The V gene's germline CDR1 is SGHNT and CDR2 YYREEE (reference sequence). CDR3 protein: CASSFLTGANVLTF. CDR3 in DNA: TGTGCCAGCAGCTTTCTTACTGGGGCCAACGTCCTGACTTTC.

This chain joins TRBV19 and TRBJ1-3; TRBD1 is a possible D gene (5 bases). The CDR3 contains 15 residues. V was cut by 5 bases and J by 7 bases, with 18 bases left in between. Germline V gene lookup returns CDR1 LNHDA and CDR2 SQIVND (reference sequence). This CDR3 reads CASSAGGSRSNTIYF. The CDR3 nucleotides are TGTGCCAGTAGTGCGGGGGGGTCTAGGTCGAACACCATATATTTT.

This rearrangement joins TRBV6-1 to TRBJ2-2, with D maybe TRBD2 (6 bases). The CDR3 contains 15 residues. The germline V gene encodes CDR1 MNHNS and CDR2 SASEGT. V shed 2 bases and J shed 2 bases, with 9 bases lying between them. The CDR3, as DNA: TGTGCCAGCAGTGAACGGGACTTAAACACCGGGGAGCTGTTTTTT. Translated: CASSERDLNTGELFF.

The V gene is TRBV5-1, the J gene TRBJ2-3, with D possibly TRBD2 on 5 matching bases. The CDR3 has 14 amino acids. Between the trimmed V and J ends, which lost 3 bases and 2 bases, there was a span of 10 bases. Germline V gene sequence: CDR1 SGHRS, CDR2 YFSETQ. The CDR3 here is CASSSVDYTDTQYF. CDR3 in DNA: TGCGCCAGCAGCTCCGTTGACTACACAGATACGCAGTATTTT.

V usage is TRBV21-1 and J usage is TRBJ2-7; TRBD2 is taken as the D call from the table, unchecked against the DNA. TRBV21-1 is an annotated pseudogene. CDR3 length: 16 amino acids. CDR3 region: CASSFREREGKYEQYF. The CDR3 bases are TGTGCCAGCTCCTTCAGGGAGCGGGAGGGCAAGTACGAGCAGTACTTC.

This clone appeared a few times. The chain links TRBV11-2 to TRBJ2-2; possibly TRBD1 for D (6 bases). The V end was cut by 1 base, the J end by 8 bases, with 11 bases between. The CDR3 length is 14 residues. The germline CDR1 and CDR2 sequences are SGHAT and FQNNGV. The CDR3 spells CASSLAQGIGELFF. Here the CDR3 DNA reads TGTGCCAGCAGCTTAGCACAGGGAATTGGGGAGCTGTTTTTT.